This T cell receptor beta chain was found in a study of primary melanoma T cells and metastatic recurrence (dated by TCRdb to the early 2020s). Describing the broader study: The cohort consisted of roughly 200 primary melanomas of stage T2 to T4, each more than 1 mm thick. Histopathological grading of tumor-infiltrating lymphocytes was compared with the sequencing-derived T-cell fraction. Whether patient outcome could be predicted by T-cell fraction and T-cell repertoire clonality in primary melanoma tumors was the question this study put to the test. The T-cell fraction measured by TCR beta sequencing was compared against progression-free survival as the clinical outcome. The paper's findings and limits, for the study overall: The tumor T-cell fraction reportedly predicted progression-free survival independently of thickness, ulceration, mitotic rate and age. The authors presented an effective T-cell-mediated antitumor response in primary melanoma only as a suggestion and not as a demonstrated mechanism. Reportedly, adding T-cell fraction to tumor thickness improved progression-free survival prediction more than adding any other histopathological variable did. A T-cell fraction greater than 20% appeared to be protective whatever the ulceration status, mitotic rate or nodal disease.

The patients had surgically resected primary melanoma that was considered potentially curable but at risk of metastatic recurrence. Libraries were made using the immunoSEQ multiplex PCR assay. Primary melanoma tumor tissue underwent high-throughput sequencing of the T-cell receptor beta chain. The published analysis was carried out like this. TCRB CDR3 sharing between samples and the distribution of insertions and deletions were included in the repertoire analyses. The predictive value of the T-cell fraction was ranked against histopathological variables by a gradient-boosted model. TCRdb took over this immuneACCESS table, retaining in-frame rearrangements with V and J assigned. Such tables are incomplete; in checked studies, under half of the missing clones stem from an unresolved V gene, and the remainder is unexplained. V and J calls and clone size come straight from that table; D and trimming were deduced from the DNA. Counted in this sample were 300 or so clones; approximately 84% of them appeared once. The top ten constitute over 8% of the sample.

Details on this clone: The antigen this receptor binds is unknown. There are no base qualities to consult, and no much larger clone falls within one base.

From the cysteine through the phenylalanine, the CDR3 covers 14 amino acids. Only CDR3 DNA remains: 42 bases, in frame from the first base. CDR1 and CDR2, per the germline V gene, are SQVTM and ANQGSEA. V is clipped by 6 bases and J by 8 bases, and the sequence between their germline boundaries is 17 bases long. The V and J segments used are TRBV29-1 and TRBJ1-6, and possibly TRBD1, on 5 matching bases. The source of this sequence is a human donor with melanoma. Material for sequencing was melanoma tumor tissue. The DNA is TGCAGCGTGAGAACCGGGACGGAGGATTCACCCCTCCACTTT. It translates as CSVRTGTEDSPLHF. The variable domain in full, with residues beyond the CDR3 obtained from the reference TRBV29-1 and TRBJ1-6 genes, is SAVISQKPSRDICQRGTSLTIQCQVDSQVTMMFWYRQQPGQSLTLIATANQGSEATYESGFVIDKFPISRPNLTFSTLTVSNMSPEDSSIYLCSVRTGTEDSPLHFGNGTRLTVT.